The 6 T cell receptor beta chains given below trace back to one sample, sequenced in a study of metastatic and nonmetastatic thyroid tumors. Thyroid surgery was performed in patients who had received no treatment beforehand. TCRdb reanalyzed the PCR reads via MiXCR. The sample includes tens of thousands of clones, roughly 16% of them seen just once. Sequences were obtained from blood. The receptors shown here come from a male donor with papillary thyroid cancer or a benign thyroid nodule (not recorded which). Some clones in this sample may be carry-over from other donors' samples.

This clone was observed at least ten times. CDR3 in DNA: TGTGCCAGCAGCTTGGGGCCCCTGGGACTAGCGCCAACCTACGAGCAGTACGTC. Encoded protein: CASSLGPLGLAPTYEQYV. The chain links TRBV5-4 to TRBJ2-7, with 10 bases identical to TRBD2. Germline V gene sequence: CDR1 SGHNT, CDR2 YYREEE (reference sequence). The trim removed 0 bases at V and 2 bases at J, leaving 11 bases unmatched. The CDR3 sequence is 18 residues long.

The chain has TRBV5-1 and TRBJ2-7, with 10 nucleotides matching TRBD1. The CDR3 runs to 15 residues. J gave up 1 base and V 6 bases, and 7 bases lay outside the gene matches. Germline CDR1 SGHRS, CDR2 YFSETQ. The CDR3 DNA follows: TGCGCCAGCACCAGGCGGGGACAGGGGTCCTACGAGCAGTACTTC. Translating gives CASTRRGQGSYEQYF.

This rearrangement joins TRBV28 to TRBJ1-2, with a tentative D call TRBD1 (5 bases). Per germline, CDR1 MDHEN and CDR2 SYDVKM. The length of the CDR3 is 10 residues. V lost 10 bases, J lost 8 bases, and 11 bases lay in between. The DNA of the CDR3 is TGTGCCACCTCTAGGGGCGGCTACACCTTC. Its translation is CATSRGGYTF.

This clone showed up many times. This chain uses TRBV18 with TRBJ2-7; D perhaps matches TRBD1 (5 bases). V lost 5 bases and J 5 bases, leaving 16 bases between the germline ends. CDR3 length equals 14 residues. Looked up from germline, CDR1 is KGHSH and CDR2 is LQKENI. The CDR3 protein is CASSSSQVGDEQYF. CDR3 sequence (DNA): TGTGCCAGCTCATCCTCGCAAGTAGGGGACGAGCAGTACTTC.

In this sample, this clone turned up many times. The V and J genes are TRBV10-1 and TRBJ2-2, with D unresolved. Between the trimmed V and J ends, which lost 6 bases and 1 base, there was a span of 9 bases. The CDR3 sequence is 14 residues long. CDR1 and CDR2 from the germline V gene are WNHNN and SYGVQD (reference sequence). CDR3 amino acids: CASRPFKNTGELFF. The CDR3 DNA reads TGCGCCAGCAGGCCGTTCAAGAACACCGGGGAGCTGTTTTTT.

There are many counts of this clone. The chain joins TRBV19 to TRBJ1-6; D perhaps matches TRBD1 (5 bases). Trimming stripped 6 bases from V and 9 bases from J, with 12 bases between. This CDR3 has 13 amino acids. Germline values: CDR1 LNHDA, CDR2 SQIVND (reference sequence). The CDR3 coding sequence is TGTGCCAGTAGATTACGACAGCTTTCACCCCTCCACTTT. Protein: CASRLRQLSPLHF. The full variable domain, with the rest looked up from reference TRBV19 and TRBJ1-6, is DGGITQSPKYLFRKEGQNVTLSCEQNLNHDAMYWYRQDPGQGLRLIYYSQIVNDFQKGDIAEGYSVSREKKESFPLTVTSAQKNPTAFYLCASRLRQLSPLHFGNGTRLTVT.